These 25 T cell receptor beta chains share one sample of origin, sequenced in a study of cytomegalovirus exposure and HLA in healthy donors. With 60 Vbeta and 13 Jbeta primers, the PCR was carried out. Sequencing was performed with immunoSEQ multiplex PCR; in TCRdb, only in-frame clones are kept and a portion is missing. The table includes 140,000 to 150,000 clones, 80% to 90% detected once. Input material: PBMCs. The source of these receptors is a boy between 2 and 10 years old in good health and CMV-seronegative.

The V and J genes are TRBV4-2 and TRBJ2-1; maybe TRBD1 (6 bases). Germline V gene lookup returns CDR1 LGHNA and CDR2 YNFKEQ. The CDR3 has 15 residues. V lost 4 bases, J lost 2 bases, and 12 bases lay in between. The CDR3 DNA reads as TGTGCCAGCAGCCTCAGGGGCAGCACCTACAATGAGCAGTTCTTC. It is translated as CASSLRGSTYNEQFF.

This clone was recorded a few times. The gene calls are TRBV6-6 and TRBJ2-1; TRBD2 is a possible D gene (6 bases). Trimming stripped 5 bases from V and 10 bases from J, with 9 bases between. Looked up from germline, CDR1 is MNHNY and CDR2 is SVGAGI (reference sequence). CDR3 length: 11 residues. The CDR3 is CASSDGLEQFF. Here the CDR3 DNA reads TGTGCCAGCAGTGATGGACTAGAGCAGTTCTTC.

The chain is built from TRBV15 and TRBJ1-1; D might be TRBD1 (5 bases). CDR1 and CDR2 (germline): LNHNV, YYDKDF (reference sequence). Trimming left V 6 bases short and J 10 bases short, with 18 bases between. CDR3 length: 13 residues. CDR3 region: CATSLGGNYPAFF. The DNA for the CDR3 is TGTGCCACCAGTCTCGGGGGAAACTACCCAGCTTTCTTT.

Written as DNA, the CDR3 is TGTGCCAGCAGTTTTGGACAGGGGGCTGGTCGTGGCTACACCTTC. Its translation is CASSFGQGAGRGYTF. The chain combines TRBV27 with TRBJ1-2; 11 nucleotides line up with TRBD1. Germline trimming cut 3 bases from V and 7 bases from J; bases unmatched to any gene: 7. The CDR3 contains 15 residues. CDR1 is MNHEY and CDR2 is SMNVEV in the germline V gene (reference sequence).

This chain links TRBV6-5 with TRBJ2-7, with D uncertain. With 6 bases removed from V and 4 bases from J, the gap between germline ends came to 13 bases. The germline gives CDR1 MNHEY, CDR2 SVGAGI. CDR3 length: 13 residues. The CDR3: CASSPPGSYEQYF. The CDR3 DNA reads TGTGCCAGCAGCCCACCCGGTTCGTACGAGCAGTACTTC.

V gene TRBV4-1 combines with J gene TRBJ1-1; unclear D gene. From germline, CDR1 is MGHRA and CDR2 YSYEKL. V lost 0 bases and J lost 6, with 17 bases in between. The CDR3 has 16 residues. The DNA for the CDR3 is TGCGCCAGCAGCCAAGACTACCGGGGTGGTAACGCTGAAGCTTTCTTT. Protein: CASSQDYRGGNAEAFF.

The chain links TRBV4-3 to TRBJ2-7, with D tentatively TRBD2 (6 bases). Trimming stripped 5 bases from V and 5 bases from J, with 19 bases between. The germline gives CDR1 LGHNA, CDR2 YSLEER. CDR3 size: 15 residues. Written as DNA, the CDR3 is TGCGCCAGCAGCAAGGGGACGACTAGTCAACACGAGCAGTACTTC. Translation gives CASSKGTTSQHEQYF.

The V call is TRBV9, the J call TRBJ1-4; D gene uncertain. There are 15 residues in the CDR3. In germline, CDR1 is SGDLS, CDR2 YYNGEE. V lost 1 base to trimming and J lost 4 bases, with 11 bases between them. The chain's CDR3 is CASSVRGVYNEKLFF. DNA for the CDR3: TGTGCCAGCAGCGTACGAGGTGTGTATAATGAAAAACTGTTTTTT.

The CDR3 DNA reads TGTGCCAGCAGCCCCACAGGGGCCACTGAAGCTTTCTTT. This translates into CASSPTGATEAFF. The chain combines TRBV7-9 with TRBJ1-1; the match to TRBD1 covers 7 bases. Germline assignment: CDR1 SEHNR and CDR2 FQNEAQ (reference sequence). CDR3 size: 13 residues. V trimming: 5 bases; J trimming: 4 bases; junction bases outside the gene matches: 4.

CDR3 DNA: TGCGCCAGCAGCCAAGATTGGACAGCAACTAATGAAAAACTGTTTTTT. Protein sequence: CASSQDWTATNEKLFF. The chain joins TRBV4-1 to TRBJ1-4; D is possibly TRBD1 (6 bases). Per the germline V gene, CDR1 is MGHRA and CDR2 is YSYEKL. CDR3 length: 16 amino acids. V dropped 0 bases and J dropped 0 bases, with 8 bases sitting between them.

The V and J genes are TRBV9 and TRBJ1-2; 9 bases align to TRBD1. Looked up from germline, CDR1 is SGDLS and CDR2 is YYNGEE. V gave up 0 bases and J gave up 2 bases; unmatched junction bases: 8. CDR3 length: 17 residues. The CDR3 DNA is TGTGCCAGCAGCGTAGTGCCGAACAGGGGGCTGAACTATGGCTACACCTTC. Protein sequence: CASSVVPNRGLNYGYTF.

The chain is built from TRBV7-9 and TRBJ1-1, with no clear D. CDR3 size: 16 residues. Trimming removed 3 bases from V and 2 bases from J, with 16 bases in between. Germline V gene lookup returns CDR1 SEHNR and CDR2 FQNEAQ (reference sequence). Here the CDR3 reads CASSFELAGPNTEAFF. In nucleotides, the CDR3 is TGTGCCAGCAGCTTCGAGTTGGCTGGGCCCAACACTGAAGCTTTCTTT.

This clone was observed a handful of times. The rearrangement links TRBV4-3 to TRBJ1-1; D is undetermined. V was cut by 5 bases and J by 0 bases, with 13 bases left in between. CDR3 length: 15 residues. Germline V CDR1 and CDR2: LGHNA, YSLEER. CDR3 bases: TGCGCCAGCAGCGCCGGGTGGAGATTGAACACTGAAGCTTTCTTT. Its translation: CASSAGWRLNTEAFF.

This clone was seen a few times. For the CDR3, the DNA is TGTGCCAGCAGCTACGACAGGGAATTCTATGGCTACACCTTC. This encodes CASSYDREFYGYTF. The chain carries TRBV6-5 and TRBJ1-2, with 7 bases fitting TRBD1. This CDR3 is 14 amino acids long. After removal of 6 bases from V and 4 bases from J, the junction contained 8 bases not matched to a gene. Germline V lookup: CDR1 MNHEY, CDR2 SVGAGI.

CDR3 in amino acids: CASSIILADYNEQFF. Written as DNA, the CDR3 is TGTGCCAGTAGTATTATTTTAGCGGATTACAATGAGCAGTTCTTC. The chain couples TRBV19 to TRBJ2-1, with D possibly matching TRBD2 (6 bases). Per germline, CDR1 LNHDA and CDR2 SQIVND (reference sequence). Trimming left V 3 bases short and J 4 bases short, with 13 bases between. The CDR3 has 15 residues.

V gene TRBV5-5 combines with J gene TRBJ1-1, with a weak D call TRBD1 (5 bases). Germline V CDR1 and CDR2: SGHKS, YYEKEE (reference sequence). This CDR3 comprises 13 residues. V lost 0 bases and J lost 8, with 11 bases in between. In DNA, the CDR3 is TGTGCCAGCAGCTTGGCCCAATGGACAGAAGCTTTCTTT. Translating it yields CASSLAQWTEAFF.

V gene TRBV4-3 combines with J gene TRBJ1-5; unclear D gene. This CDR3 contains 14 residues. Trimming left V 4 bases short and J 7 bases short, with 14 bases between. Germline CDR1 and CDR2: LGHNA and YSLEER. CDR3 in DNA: TGCGCCAGCAGCCCCATCCGACACGTCCAGCCCCAGCATTTT. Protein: CASSPIRHVQPQHF.

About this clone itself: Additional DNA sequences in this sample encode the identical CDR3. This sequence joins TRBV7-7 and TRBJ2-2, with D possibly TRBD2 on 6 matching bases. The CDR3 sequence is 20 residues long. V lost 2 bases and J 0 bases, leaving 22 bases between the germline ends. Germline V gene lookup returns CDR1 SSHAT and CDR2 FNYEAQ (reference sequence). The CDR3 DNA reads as TGTGCCAGCAGCTTACGTTCGGCTAGCGTATTAGGGACGAACACCGGGGAGCTGTTTTTT. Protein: CASSLRSASVLGTNTGELFF.

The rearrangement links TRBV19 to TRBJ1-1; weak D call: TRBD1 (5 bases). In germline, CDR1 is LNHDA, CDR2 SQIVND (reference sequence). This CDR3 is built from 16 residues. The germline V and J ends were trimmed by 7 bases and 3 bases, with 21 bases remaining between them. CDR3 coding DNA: TGTGCCAGTACCCATTGGGAGGGGACCATGGACACTGAAGCTTTCTTT. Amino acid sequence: CASTHWEGTMDTEAFF.

The CDR3, as DNA: TGTGCCAGCAGCCAAGAGTCGGGCTACACCTTC. This codes for CASSQESGYTF. J is TRBJ1-2 and V is TRBV14; D is unresolved. Germline-derived CDR1 and CDR2 are SGHDN and FVKESK. The length of the CDR3 is 11 residues. V lost 0 bases, J lost 8 bases, and 4 bases lay in between.

CDR3 protein: CASSDSAGTTDTQYF. CDR3 nucleotides: TGTGCCAGCAGTGACTCGGCGGGGACCACAGATACGCAGTATTTT. This rearrangement joins TRBV6-4 to TRBJ2-3; a weak D match, TRBD2 (6 bases). Trimming stripped 0 bases from V and 2 bases from J, with 9 bases between. Per the germline V gene, CDR1 is MRHNA and CDR2 is SNTAGT. The CDR3 spans 15 residues.

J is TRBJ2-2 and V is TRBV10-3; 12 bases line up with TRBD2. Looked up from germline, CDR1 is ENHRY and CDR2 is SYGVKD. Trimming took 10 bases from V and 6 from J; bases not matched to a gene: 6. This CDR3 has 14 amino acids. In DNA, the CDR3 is TGTGCCACGTGGACTAGCGGGACGGCCGGGGAGCTGTTTTTT. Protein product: CATWTSGTAGELFF.

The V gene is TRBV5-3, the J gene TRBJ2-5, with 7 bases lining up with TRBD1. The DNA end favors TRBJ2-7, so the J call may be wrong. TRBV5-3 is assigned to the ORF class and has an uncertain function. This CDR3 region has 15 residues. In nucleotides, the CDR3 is TGTGCCAGAAGCCCGAGGGACAGCCCGAACTACGAGCAGTACTTC. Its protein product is CARSPRDSPNYEQYF.

The CDR3 sequence is CASSLLGNTGELFF. In DNA form, the CDR3 reads TGTGCCAGCAGCTTGCTAGGGAACACCGGGGAGCTGTTTTTT. The chain combines TRBV5-4 with TRBJ2-2; D unresolved. The CDR3 loop spans 14 amino acids. V shed 1 base and J shed 1 base, with 5 bases lying between them. The germline V gene encodes CDR1 SGHNT and CDR2 YYREEE (reference sequence).

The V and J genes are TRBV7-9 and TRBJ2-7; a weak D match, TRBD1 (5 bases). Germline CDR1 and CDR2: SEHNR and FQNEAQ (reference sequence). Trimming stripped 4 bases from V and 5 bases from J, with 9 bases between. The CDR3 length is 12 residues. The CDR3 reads CASSSRVDEQYF. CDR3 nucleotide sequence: TGTGCCAGCAGCTCCAGGGTGGACGAGCAGTACTTC.